This passage covers 31 T cell receptor beta chains from one sample sequenced in a study of T cells in Graves' hyperthyroidism and ophthalmopathy. From RNA transcripts, TCR beta CDR3 regions were amplified. Primed by the HTBI set, a first-round RT-PCR was run on the TCR CDR3. MiXCR was run by TCRdb on the multiplex PCR reads, yielding one entry per CDR3 protein. Of 550,000 to 600,000 distinct CDR3 sequences listed, around 46% are singletons. The specimen was peripheral blood or thyroid tissue (not recorded which). The receptor source for this set is an adult woman with Graves' disease, either hyperthyroidism or ophthalmopathy (not recorded which).

This clonotype was seen a handful of times. The chain uses TRBV7-9 and TRBJ2-1; D remains unclear. This CDR3 has 12 amino acids. V was shortened by 1 base and J by 12 bases, with 10 bases between the two germline ends. The germline gives CDR1 SEHNR, CDR2 FQNEAQ (reference sequence). In DNA, the CDR3 is TGTGCCAGCAGCTTAGACGGATCTCCGCAGTTCTTC. This encodes CASSLDGSPQFF.

CDR3 in amino acids: CASSQTQNTEAFF. The CDR3 coding sequence is TGTGCCAGTAGTCAGACACAGAACACTGAAGCTTTCTTT. The rearrangement joins TRBV19 to TRBJ1-1; D uncertain. Per germline, CDR1 LNHDA and CDR2 SQIVND (reference sequence). This CDR3 comprises 13 residues. V lost 5 bases, J lost 1 base, and 8 bases lay in between. The whole variable domain, filled in from reference TRBV19 and TRBJ1-1, reads DGGITQSPKYLFRKEGQNVTLSCEQNLNHDAMYWYRQDPGQGLRLIYYSQIVNDFQKGDIAEGYSVSREKKESFPLTVTSAQKNPTAFYLCASSQTQNTEAFFGQGTRLTVV.

The rearrangement joins TRBV3-1 to TRBJ2-3, with 7 positions matching TRBD2. The CDR3 has 15 residues. Germline CDR1 and CDR2: LGHDT and YNNKEL (reference sequence). V was clipped by 2 bases and J by 7 bases; unmatched bases: 9. CDR3 loop: CASSQPSAGVYTQYF. CDR3 in DNA: TGTGCCAGCAGCCAACCCTCGGCGGGGGTTTATACGCAGTATTTT.

This chain uses TRBV29-1 with TRBJ2-3; 16 positions match TRBD2. The CDR3 runs to 17 residues. J lost 3 bases, V lost 7 bases, and 10 bases had no gene match. The germline V gene encodes CDR1 SQVTM and CDR2 ANQGSEA. CDR3 residues: CSAGGTSGRGLTDTQYF. In DNA form, the CDR3 reads TGCAGCGCCGGCGGGACTAGCGGGAGGGGGTTAACAGATACGCAGTATTTT.

This clonotype was detected many times. J is TRBJ1-5 and V is TRBV2; D is uncertain. The CDR3 runs to 13 residues. The V end lost 7 bases, the J end lost 3 bases, and 10 bases lay between the germline ends. In germline, CDR1 is SNHLY, CDR2 FYNNEI. CDR3 nucleotides: TGTGCCAGCAAACCTTTTGACAATCAGCCCCAGCATTTT. This sequence encodes CASKPFDNQPQHF. Full variable domain (outside the CDR3, taken from reference TRBV2 and TRBJ1-5): EPEVTQTPSHQVTQMGQEVILRCVPISNHLYFYWYRQILGQKVEFLVSFYNNEISEKSEIFDDQFSVERPDGSNFTLKIRSTKLEDSAMYFCASKPFDNQPQHFGDGTRLSIL.

V gene TRBV2 combines with J gene TRBJ1-1; tentatively, D is TRBD1 (6 bases). This CDR3 region has 14 residues. Deletions cut 5 bases from V and 0 bases from J, with 10 bases between. Germline V CDR1 and CDR2: SNHLY, FYNNEI. The CDR3 bases are TGTGCCAGCAGTAAACAGGGAATGAACACTGAAGCTTTCTTT. Translated, it gives CASSKQGMNTEAFF.

V is TRBV10-3 and J is TRBJ2-3; 9 bases line up with TRBD2. CDR3 size: 17 residues. Trimming at V came to 11 bases and at J to 0 bases, leaving 15 bases not matched to a gene. Per the germline V gene, CDR1 is ENHRY and CDR2 is SYGVKD. The CDR3 here is CAAQNIIAGVSTDTQYF. CDR3 nucleotide sequence: TGTGCCGCGCAAAACATAATAGCGGGAGTGAGCACAGATACGCAGTATTTT.

This clonotype was picked up many times. The gene calls are TRBV7-2 and TRBJ1-5; no definite D call. The germline gives CDR1 SGHTA, CDR2 FQGNSA. CDR3 length: 15 amino acids. V lost 5 bases, J lost 8 bases, and 19 bases lay in between. DNA of the CDR3: TGTGCCAGCAGCCGCGCGGGAAGCGGGGATAAGCCCCAGCATTTT. Translating gives CASSRAGSGDKPQHF.

This clonotype came up a few times. The rearrangement uses TRBV6-2 or TRBV6-3 and TRBJ2-7, with D maybe TRBD2 (6 bases). Germline assignment: CDR1 MNHEY and CDR2 SVGEGT. The CDR3 sequence is 14 residues long. V lost 9 bases and J 0 bases, leaving 15 bases between the germline ends. The CDR3 is CARLFKRASYEQYF. In DNA form, the CDR3 reads TGTGCCAGGTTGTTTAAGCGGGCCTCCTACGAGCAGTACTTC.

The rearrangement uses TRBV4-1 and TRBJ1-2; D perhaps matches TRBD1 (6 bases). V shed 1 base and J shed 5 bases, with 14 bases lying between them. The CDR3 length is 15 residues. Germline CDR1 is MGHRA and CDR2 is YSYEKL. This chain's CDR3 is CASSQAGTPLYGYTF. CDR3 sequence (DNA): TGCGCCAGCAGCCAAGCCGGGACACCGCTGTATGGCTACACCTTC.

This rearrangement joins TRBV11-2 to TRBJ2-2; TRBD2 is a possible D gene (6 bases). V lost 5 bases and J 3 bases, leaving 13 bases between the germline ends. This CDR3 spans 15 amino acids. Germline V CDR1 and CDR2: SGHAT, FQNNGV. The CDR3 nucleotides read TGTGCCAGCAGCATGACTAGTATGTACACCGGGGAGCTGTTTTTT. Translating it yields CASSMTSMYTGELFF.

V usage is TRBV5-1 and J usage is TRBJ1-5; weak D call: TRBD1 (5 bases). This CDR3 has 14 amino acids. CDR1 and CDR2 from the germline V gene are SGHRS and YFSETQ. The V end was cut by 6 bases, the J end by 5 bases, with 15 bases between. The CDR3 region has the DNA TGCGCCAGCAAACATCAACCGGGGGATCAGCCCCAGCATTTT. This encodes CASKHQPGDQPQHF.

This clonotype has ten or more counts. This rearrangement joins TRBV14 to TRBJ2-7, with D perhaps assigned TRBD1 or TRBD2 (5 bases each). CDR3 length: 15 amino acids. Germline loops: CDR1 SGHDN, CDR2 FVKESK. Trimming removed 2 bases from V and 0 bases from J, with 11 bases in between. The CDR3 DNA reads TGTGCCAGCAGCCAATGGGGGAGTCCCTCCTACGAGCAGTACTTC. Residues: CASSQWGSPSYEQYF.

In its sample, this clonotype was seen many times. The chain carries TRBV9 and TRBJ2-7; TRBD2 might be the D (6 bases). V shed 0 bases and J shed 5 bases, with 6 bases lying between them. CDR3 size: 12 residues. CDR1 and CDR2 from the germline V gene are SGDLS and YYNGEE. The CDR3 DNA sequence: TGTGCCAGCAGCGTAGCGGGAGACGAGCAGTACTTC. It specifies CASSVAGDEQYF.

Comment on this clonotype: Germline is not matched at one junction end, which may reflect a read error. The V gene is TRBV7-9, the J gene TRBJ2-6; possibly TRBD2 for D (5 bases). Germline CDR1 and CDR2: SEHNR and FQNEAQ (reference sequence). The CDR3 covers 13 residues. The CDR3 DNA follows: TGCGCCAGCAGCTTCGAGGGCGCCGACGTCCTGACTTTC. Encoded protein: CASSFEGADVLTF.

This clonotype has a count of ten or more. The V gene is TRBV7-9, the J gene TRBJ1-1; perhaps TRBD1 as D (6 bases). Germline V gene sequence: CDR1 SEHNR, CDR2 FQNEAQ (reference sequence). V shed 4 bases and J shed 11 bases, with 17 bases lying between them. There are 13 residues in the CDR3. This CDR3 is CASSWGGGRVAFF. In DNA, the CDR3 is TGTGCCAGCAGCTGGGGGGGGGGCCGCGTTGCTTTCTTT.

The chain carries TRBV5-1 and TRBJ1-2; the match to TRBD1 covers 8 bases. V shed 4 bases, J shed 3 bases, and the junction held 5 bases outside the gene matches. This CDR3 is built from 14 residues. Germline lookup yields CDR1 SGHRS and CDR2 YFSETQ. The CDR3 protein is CASSTDRADYGYTF. The DNA of the CDR3 is TGCGCCAGCAGCACGGACAGGGCGGACTATGGCTACACCTTC.

This chain links TRBV6-1 with TRBJ1-2, with a tentative D call TRBD1 (6 bases). Germline assignment: CDR1 MNHNS and CDR2 SASEGT. V gave up 2 bases and J gave up 3 bases, with 22 bases separating them. This CDR3 has 18 amino acids. CDR3 amino acids: CASSESGARAKQYYGYTF. Here the CDR3 DNA reads TGTGCCAGCAGTGAATCAGGGGCGCGAGCTAAGCAGTACTATGGCTACACCTTC.

This clonotype came up many times. The rearrangement uses TRBV11-2 and TRBJ1-1, with D unclear. Trimming took 5 bases from V and 1 from J, leaving 8 bases between them. The CDR3 runs to 13 residues. Per germline, CDR1 SGHAT and CDR2 FQNNGV. The DNA of the CDR3 is TGTGCCAGCAGCCCCCTGAGGAACACTGAAGCTTTCTTT. It is translated as CASSPLRNTEAFF.

The chain links TRBV5-1 to TRBJ2-7; 7 bases fit TRBD1. CDR3 length: 16 residues. The V gene end was trimmed by 2 bases and the J gene end by 5 bases; junction bases not matched to a gene: 13. Germline V CDR1 and CDR2: SGHRS, YFSETQ. CDR3 DNA: TGCGCCAGCAGCTTTGGGGTCACAGGGGTACAGGACGAGCAGTACTTC. Translation gives CASSFGVTGVQDEQYF.

This clonotype was seen many times. This sequence joins TRBV4-2 and TRBJ1-5; D is possibly TRBD1 (6 bases). Between the trimmed V and J ends, which lost 0 bases and 5 bases, there was a span of 14 bases. CDR1 and CDR2 from the germline V gene are LGHNA and YNFKEQ. This CDR3 region has 16 residues. The CDR3 region is CASSQDRGALDQPQHF. In DNA, the CDR3 is TGTGCCAGCAGCCAAGATAGGGGGGCCTTAGATCAGCCCCAGCATTTT.

Ten or more counts support this clonotype. The chain is built from TRBV20-1 and TRBJ2-6, with TRBD2 matching 11 bases. V was clipped by 0 bases and J by 3 bases; unmatched bases: 13. Germline CDR1 is DFQATT and CDR2 is SNEGSKA (reference sequence). The CDR3 sequence is 20 residues long. As DNA, the CDR3 is TGCAGTGCTAGAGATCTCCCCCTGATAGCGGGAGGGAGTGGGGCCAACGTCCTGACTTTC. Amino acid sequence: CSARDLPLIAGGSGANVLTF.

This clonotype was seen many times. The genes are TRBV9 and TRBJ2-5; tentative D call: TRBD1 (5 bases). The CDR3 is made up of 13 amino acids. Germline CDR1 is SGDLS and CDR2 is YYNGEE. V was shortened by 4 bases and J by 1 base, with 8 bases between the two germline ends. CDR3 nucleotide sequence: TGTGCCAGCAGCACAGGTCTCCAAGAGACCCAGTACTTC. Amino acids: CASSTGLQETQYF.

The CDR3 DNA sequence: TGTGCCAGCAGCTTAAGGACAGGGGGTTTGGTTGATACGCAGTATTTT. The encoded protein is CASSLRTGGLVDTQYF. The rearrangement uses TRBV13 and TRBJ2-3; 10 bases line up with TRBD1. CDR3 size: 16 residues. Losses at the gene ends were 2 bases for V and 6 bases for J; bases not matched to a gene: 8. Germline CDR1 and CDR2: PRHDT and FYEKMQ (reference sequence).

V is TRBV7-8 and J is TRBJ2-3; no clear D gene. Germline values: CDR1 SGHVS, CDR2 FQNEAQ. The CDR3 loop spans 15 amino acids. Deletions cut 2 bases from V and 0 bases from J, with 9 bases between. The CDR3 nucleotides are TGTGCCAGCAGCTTACGGCGGTTAAGCACAGATACGCAGTATTTT. This codes for CASSLRRLSTDTQYF.

The rearrangement links TRBV10-2 to TRBJ1-5; TRBD1 matches 9 bases. The CDR3 loop spans 15 amino acids. V was clipped by 7 bases and J by 6 bases; unmatched bases: 10. Germline CDR1 reads WSHSY; CDR2 reads SAAADI. CDR3 DNA: TGCGCCAGCACCACTGGACAGGGGACCTCTCAGCCCCAGCATTTT. It codes for CASTTGQGTSQPQHF.

The V call is TRBV7-2, the J call TRBJ1-6; D unresolved. Trimming cost V 2 bases and J 0 bases, with 8 bases left between them. This CDR3 is built from 16 residues. Germline V gene data show CDR1 as SGHTA and CDR2 as FQGNSA. CDR3 amino acids: CASSLLPSSYNSPLHF. The CDR3 DNA is TGTGCCAGCAGCTTATTGCCCAGCTCCTATAATTCACCCCTCCACTTT.

The rearrangement joins TRBV28 to TRBJ1-1; D is undetermined. The V gene's germline CDR1 is MDHEN and CDR2 SYDVKM. V lost 3 bases and J lost 1, with 9 bases in between. CDR3 size: 14 residues. In DNA form, the CDR3 reads TGTGCCAGCAGTTTCAGCTTTTCGAACACTGAAGCTTTCTTT. This codes for CASSFSFSNTEAFF.

V is TRBV2 and J is TRBJ1-1; tentatively, D is TRBD1 (5 bases). The V gene lost 8 bases and the J gene lost 5 bases, with 24 bases spanning the gap. CDR3 length equals 16 residues. Germline V gene sequence: CDR1 SNHLY, CDR2 FYNNEI. The CDR3 nucleotides are TGTGCCAGCTCACCAAGGGAGGGGAGGGTGGAAACTGAAGCTTTCTTT. Amino acids: CASSPREGRVETEAFF.

The chain carries TRBV10-3 and TRBJ2-7, with TRBD2 matching 9 bases. Germline V gene lookup returns CDR1 ENHRY and CDR2 SYGVKD. J lost 7 bases, V lost 3 bases, and 7 bases had no gene match. The CDR3 consists of 14 residues. Here the CDR3 reads CAISDIAGVGEQYF. In DNA form, the CDR3 reads TGTGCCATCAGTGACATAGCGGGAGTGGGGGAGCAGTACTTC.

This clonotype has only one observation. The chain carries TRBV5-1 and TRBJ1-6; 7 nucleotides match TRBD1. CDR3 length: 14 residues. In germline, CDR1 is SGHRS, CDR2 YFSETQ. Losses at the gene ends were 5 bases for V and 13 bases for J; bases not matched to a gene: 12. The DNA for the CDR3 is TGCGCCAGCAGTCCCGGGACAGACAATTTGCCCCTCCACTTT. Residues: CASSPGTDNLPLHF.